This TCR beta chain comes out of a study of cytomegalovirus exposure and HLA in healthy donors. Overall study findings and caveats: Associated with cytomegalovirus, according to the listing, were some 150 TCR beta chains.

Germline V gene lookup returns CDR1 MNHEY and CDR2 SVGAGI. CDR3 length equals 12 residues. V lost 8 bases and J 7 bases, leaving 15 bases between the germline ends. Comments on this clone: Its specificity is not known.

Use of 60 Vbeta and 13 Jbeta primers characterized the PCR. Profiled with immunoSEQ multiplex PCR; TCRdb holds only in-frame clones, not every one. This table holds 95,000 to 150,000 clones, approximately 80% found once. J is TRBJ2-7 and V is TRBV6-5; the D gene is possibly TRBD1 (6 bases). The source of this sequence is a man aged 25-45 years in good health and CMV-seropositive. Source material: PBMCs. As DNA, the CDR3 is TGTGCCAGCTCCCACAGGGCTAGGGAGCAGTACTTC. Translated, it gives CASSHRAREQYF.